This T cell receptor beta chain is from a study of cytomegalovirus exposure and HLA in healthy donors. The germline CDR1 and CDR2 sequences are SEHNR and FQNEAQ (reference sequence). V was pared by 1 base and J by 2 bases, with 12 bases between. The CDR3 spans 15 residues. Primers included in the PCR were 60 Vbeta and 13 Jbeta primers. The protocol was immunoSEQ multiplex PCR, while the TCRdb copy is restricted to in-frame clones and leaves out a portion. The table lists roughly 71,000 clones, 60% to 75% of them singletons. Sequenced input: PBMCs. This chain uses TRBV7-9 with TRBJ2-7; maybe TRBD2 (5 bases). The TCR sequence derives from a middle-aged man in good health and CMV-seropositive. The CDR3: CASSLVVYGAYEQYF. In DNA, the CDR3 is TGTGCCAGCAGCTTAGTGGTTTACGGGGCCTACGAGCAGTACTTC.